This T cell receptor (beta chain) was profiled in a study of OX40 agonist ivuxolimab in advanced cancers. Whole-study context: Enrollees could have had prior anti-PD-1, anti-PD-L1 or anti-CTLA-4 therapy, which approximately 38% had received.

The study's findings and limits: More expanded clones were found, on average, in CD8+ than in CD4+ T cells.

Produced via immunoSEQ multiplex PCR; TCRdb's table is partial and in-frame only. The sample records nearly 80,000 clones, 84% being singletons. The CDR3 has 11 amino acids. The V gene's germline CDR1 is SNHLY and CDR2 FYNNEI. The ends were cut back, 7 bases at V and 8 bases at J, with 11 bases in the middle. Within the sample, this clone is medium-sized. Its antigen is not known. The chain links TRBV2 to TRBJ1-1; D ambiguous. This sequence originates from an adult with an advanced solid tumor such as melanoma, head and neck, liver or kidney cancer. This sample comprised CD4+ or CD8+ T cells sorted from blood, obtained in a trial of the OX40 agonist ivuxolimab. The CDR3: CASTSVPEAFF. The CDR3 DNA reads TGTGCCAGCACCTCAGTACCCGAAGCTTTCTTT.